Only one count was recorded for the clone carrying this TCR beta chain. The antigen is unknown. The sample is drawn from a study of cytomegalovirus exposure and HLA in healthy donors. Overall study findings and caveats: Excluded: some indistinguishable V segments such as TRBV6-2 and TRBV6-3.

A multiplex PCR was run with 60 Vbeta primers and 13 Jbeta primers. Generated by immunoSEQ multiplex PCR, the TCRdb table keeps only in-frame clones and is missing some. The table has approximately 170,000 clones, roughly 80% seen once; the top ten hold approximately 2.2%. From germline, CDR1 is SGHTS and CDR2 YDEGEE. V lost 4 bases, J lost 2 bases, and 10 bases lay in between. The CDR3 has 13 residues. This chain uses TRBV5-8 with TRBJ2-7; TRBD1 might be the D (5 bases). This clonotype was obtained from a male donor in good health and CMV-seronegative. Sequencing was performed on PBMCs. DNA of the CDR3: TGTGCCAGCAGCCGACAGAGCGCCTACGAGCAGTACTTC. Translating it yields CASSRQSAYEQYF.